These 27 T cell receptor beta chains were sequenced from one sample in a study of OX40 agonist ivuxolimab in advanced cancers. The data were produced by immunoSEQ multiplex PCR, yet TCRdb's version contains in-frame clones alone and is incomplete. Of just over 90,000 clones in the sample, 90% to 95% were seen once. This specimen was CD4+ or CD8+ T cells sorted from blood, taken in a trial of the OX40 agonist ivuxolimab. The receptors derive from an adult with an advanced solid tumor such as melanoma, head and neck, liver or kidney cancer.

The V and J genes are TRBV5-4 and TRBJ1-2; TRBD1 agrees at 10 bases. The CDR3 runs to 14 residues. V lost 4 bases to trimming and J lost 8 bases; unmatched junction nucleotides: 8. CDR1 is SGHNT and CDR2 is YYREEE in the germline V gene (reference sequence). CDR3 amino acids: CASSARDRGRGYTF. For the CDR3, the DNA is TGTGCCAGCAGCGCACGGGACAGGGGCCGGGGCTACACCTTC.

Here the CDR3 DNA reads TGCGCCAGCAGGATCGGACAGACCACAGATACGCAGTATTTT. This sequence encodes CASRIGQTTDTQYF. The V and J genes are TRBV5-1 and TRBJ2-3; perhaps TRBD1 as D (6 bases). This CDR3 is built from 14 residues. Germline CDR1 reads SGHRS; CDR2 reads YFSETQ. V lost 5 bases and J 2 bases, leaving 12 bases between the germline ends.

The rearrangement joins TRBV5-1 to TRBJ1-1; a weak D match, TRBD1 (5 bases). CDR1 is SGHRS and CDR2 is YFSETQ in the germline V gene. There are 14 residues in the CDR3. V was clipped by 1 base and J by 2 bases, with 9 bases between them. The CDR3 reads CASSLTGGNTEAFF. DNA for the CDR3: TGCGCCAGCAGCTTGACGGGGGGAAACACTGAAGCTTTCTTT.

The chain combines TRBV10-3 with TRBJ1-5, with D possibly being TRBD1 (6 bases). Germline assignment: CDR1 ENHRY and CDR2 SYGVKD. CDR3 length equals 13 residues. The V gene lost 10 bases and the J gene lost 0 bases, with 10 bases spanning the gap. CDR3 loop: CATGQYSNQPQHF. CDR3 coding DNA: TGTGCCACCGGACAGTATAGCAATCAGCCCCAGCATTTT.

This chain connects TRBV10-3 to TRBJ1-4; 11 bases map to TRBD1. Losses at the gene ends were 6 bases for V and 7 bases for J; bases not matched to a gene: 4. Germline assignment: CDR1 ENHRY and CDR2 SYGVKD. The CDR3 length is 14 residues. As DNA, the CDR3 is TGTGCCATCAGAGGGACAGGGGGAGGTGAAAAACTGTTTTTT. It codes for CAIRGTGGGEKLFF.

This chain uses TRBV19 with TRBJ2-1; D may be TRBD2 (5 bases). CDR3 size: 15 residues. Germline assignment: CDR1 LNHDA and CDR2 SQIVND (reference sequence). V was trimmed by 5 bases and J by 6 bases, leaving 17 bases between them. CDR3: CASSSLSGGPNEQFF. The CDR3 DNA reads as TGTGCCAGTAGTTCCCTGAGCGGAGGTCCCAATGAGCAGTTCTTC.

The rearrangement links TRBV19 to TRBJ1-5; D may be TRBD1 (5 bases). CDR1 is LNHDA and CDR2 is SQIVND in the germline V gene (reference sequence). V was trimmed by 3 bases and J by 0 bases, leaving 18 bases between them. The CDR3 loop spans 18 amino acids. This chain's CDR3 is CASSMGFLGRDSNQPQHF. The CDR3 region has the DNA TGTGCCAGTAGTATGGGTTTTCTAGGCAGGGATAGCAATCAGCCCCAGCATTTT. Full variable domain (rest looked up from reference TRBV19 and TRBJ1-5): DGGITQSPKYLFRKEGQNVTLSCEQNLNHDAMYWYRQDPGQGLRLIYYSQIVNDFQKGDIAEGYSVSREKKESFPLTVTSAQKNPTAFYLCASSMGFLGRDSNQPQHFGDGTRLSIL.

J is TRBJ2-7 and V is TRBV11-2, with 11 bases that match TRBD2. The CDR3 runs 17 residues. V dropped 0 bases and J dropped 2; count of bases not matched to a gene: 6. The germline V gene encodes CDR1 SGHAT and CDR2 FQNNGV. CDR3 in amino acids: CASSLDEELAGAYEQYF. DNA of the CDR3: TGTGCCAGCAGCTTAGATGAGGAACTAGCGGGAGCCTACGAGCAGTACTTC.

The V and J genes are TRBV18 and TRBJ2-2; D uncertain. The V gene lost 2 bases and the J gene lost 2 bases, with 12 bases spanning the gap. The germline CDR1 and CDR2 sequences are KGHSH and LQKENI. The CDR3 is 16 amino acids. For the CDR3, the DNA is TGTGCCAGCTCACCAAGGCGGCAGCCAAACACCGGGGAGCTGTTTTTT. Translation gives CASSPRRQPNTGELFF.

V and J are TRBV5-6 and TRBJ2-7; D may be TRBD1 (6 bases). V was shortened by 0 bases and J by 6 bases, with 16 bases between the two germline ends. The CDR3 has 15 amino acids. The V gene's germline CDR1 is SGHDT and CDR2 YYEEEE. The DNA for the CDR3 is TGTGCCAGCAGCTTGGACGACAGGTGGGGCCGCGAGCAGTACTTC. Protein: CASSLDDRWGREQYF.

The V gene is TRBV28, the J gene TRBJ2-5; D is ambiguous. Germline V gene data show CDR1 as MDHEN and CDR2 as SYDVKM. The CDR3 runs to 11 residues. Trimming stripped 6 bases from V and 7 bases from J, with 9 bases between. The CDR3 is CASSPGRTQYF. In DNA, the CDR3 is TGTGCCAGCAGCCCTGGACGGACCCAGTACTTC.

This chain uses TRBV11-3 with TRBJ2-1; TRBD2 matches at 12 bases. With V trimmed by 2 bases and J by 6 bases, 5 bases remained unmatched. CDR3 length equals 16 residues. Per germline, CDR1 SGHNT and CDR2 YENEEA. CDR3 residues: CASSLLAGGRGNEQFF. The CDR3 DNA is TGTGCCAGCAGCTTACTAGCGGGAGGGAGGGGCAATGAGCAGTTCTTC.

The chain recombines TRBV29-1 with TRBJ1-1; 8 nucleotides match TRBD1. This CDR3 is 14 amino acids long. Trimming at V came to 6 bases and at J to 4 bases, leaving 10 bases not matched to a gene. Germline lookup yields CDR1 SQVTM and CDR2 ANQGSEA. The CDR3 sequence: CSVKETGGSTEAFF. As DNA, the CDR3 is TGCAGCGTGAAAGAAACAGGGGGGAGCACTGAAGCTTTCTTT.

This sequence joins TRBV2 and TRBJ1-5, with 7 bases fitting TRBD1. With V trimmed by 5 bases and J by 7 bases, 5 bases remained unmatched. CDR3 size: 13 residues. CDR1 and CDR2 (germline): SNHLY, FYNNEI. The CDR3 region is CASSQQGRQPQHF. The CDR3 bases are TGTGCCAGCAGTCAACAGGGGAGGCAGCCCCAGCATTTT.

J is TRBJ2-5 and V is TRBV13, with TRBD2 matching 13 bases. V shed 2 bases and J 9 bases; nucleotides not matched to a gene: 6. This CDR3 has 15 residues. Germline values: CDR1 PRHDT, CDR2 FYEKMQ (reference sequence). CDR3 amino acids: CASSLTSGREGPQYF. The CDR3 DNA is TGTGCCAGCAGCTTAACTAGCGGGAGGGAAGGGCCCCAGTACTTC.

The chain has TRBV27 and TRBJ2-6; D uncertain. Trimming removed 1 base at V and 0 bases at J, with 16 bases between. This CDR3 has 19 amino acids. Germline CDR1 is MNHEY and CDR2 is SMNVEV (reference sequence). The CDR3 is CASSLFGFPTLSGANVLTF. In DNA, the CDR3 is TGTGCCAGCAGTTTATTTGGCTTCCCAACTCTCTCTGGGGCCAACGTCCTGACTTTC.

This chain uses TRBV30 with TRBJ2-3; 12 bases map to TRBD2. Trimming took 4 bases from V and 5 from J; bases not matched to a gene: 10. This CDR3 is built from 16 residues. CDR1 is GTSNPN, CDR2 SVGIG, per germline (reference sequence). The CDR3 spells CAWKTSGRLWRDTQYF. The DNA for the CDR3 is TGTGCCTGGAAAACTAGCGGGAGGCTATGGAGAGATACGCAGTATTTT.

V is TRBV18 and J is TRBJ2-7; 7 bases are a match to TRBD1. CDR1 KGHSH and CDR2 LQKENI come from the germline V gene. V gave up 8 bases and J gave up 2 bases; unmatched junction bases: 9. The CDR3 is 14 amino acids. The CDR3 loop reads CASDSGTGAYEQYF. CDR3 bases: TGTGCCAGCGATTCGGGAACAGGGGCCTACGAGCAGTACTTC.

The gene calls are TRBV7-2 and TRBJ2-5; D gene ambiguous. Germline V gene sequence: CDR1 SGHTA, CDR2 FQGNSA. The CDR3 covers 11 residues. Trimming left V 7 bases short and J 7 bases short, with 10 bases between. CDR3 protein: CASNIGGTQYF. Here the CDR3 DNA reads TGTGCCAGCAATATTGGTGGGACCCAGTACTTC.

The chain is built from TRBV11-2 and TRBJ2-3; TRBD2 matches 10 bases. With 1 base clipped from V and 4 bases from J, the junction kept 2 bases outside the gene matches. Germline V gene data show CDR1 as SGHAT and CDR2 as FQNNGV. The CDR3 is 15 amino acids. CDR3 nucleotide sequence: TGTGCCAGCAGCTTAGTTAGCGGGAGGTCAGATACGCAGTATTTT. Encoded protein: CASSLVSGRSDTQYF.

The chain has TRBV7-3 and TRBJ2-1, with TRBD1 identical over 7 bases. V dropped 7 bases and J dropped 8; count of bases not matched to a gene: 8. Germline-derived CDR1 and CDR2 are SGHTA and FQGTGA. This CDR3 comprises 13 residues. In DNA, the CDR3 is TGTGCCAGCACCGAGAACAGGGGCGATGAGCAGTTCTTC. It encodes CASTENRGDEQFF.

The chain is built from TRBV5-1 and TRBJ2-3; TRBD1 is a possible D gene (5 bases). The germline V gene encodes CDR1 SGHRS and CDR2 YFSETQ. The V gene lost 4 bases and the J gene lost 1 base, with 13 bases spanning the gap. The CDR3 contains 15 residues. In DNA, the CDR3 is TGCGCCAGCAGCACTTCAGGGCGCGGCACAGATACGCAGTATTTT. This gives the protein CASSTSGRGTDTQYF.

V gene TRBV28 combines with J gene TRBJ2-1, with 9 bases aligning to TRBD1. Germline V gene sequence: CDR1 MDHEN, CDR2 SYDVKM. The CDR3 sequence is 16 residues long. The V gene end was trimmed by 5 bases and the J gene end by 8 bases; junction bases not matched to a gene: 13. The CDR3 DNA is TGTGCCAGCAGTACCCCGGGGGGACAGGGTAGGGATGAGCAGTTCTTC. The encoded protein is CASSTPGGQGRDEQFF. The full variable domain, completed using reference TRBV28 and TRBJ2-1, is DVKVTQSSRYLVKRTGEKVFLECVQDMDHENMFWYRQDPGLGLRLIYFSYDVKMKEKGDIPEGYSVSREKKERFSLILESASTNQTSMYLCASSTPGGQGRDEQFFGPGTRLTVL.

Written as DNA, the CDR3 is TGTGCCAGTAGTAGAGAGGGGAGCTATGGCACAGATACGCAGTATTTT. It yields the protein CASSREGSYGTDTQYF. V gene TRBV19 combines with J gene TRBJ2-3, with D tentatively TRBD1 or TRBD2 (5 bases each). The V gene's germline CDR1 is LNHDA and CDR2 SQIVND (reference sequence). The ends were cut back, 4 bases at V and 1 base at J, with 15 bases in the middle. This CDR3 is built from 16 residues.

In its sample, this clone was seen a few times. The chain joins TRBV11-3 to TRBJ2-3, with 15 bases fitting TRBD2. This CDR3 has 17 residues. The ends lost 5 bases at V and 5 bases at J; junction bases unmatched: 8. CDR1 and CDR2 from the germline V gene are SGHNT and YENEEA. CDR3 amino acids: CASSLGLAGGGIDTQYF. The DNA for the CDR3 is TGTGCCAGCAGCCTGGGACTAGCGGGAGGAGGAATAGATACGCAGTATTTT.

J is TRBJ1-4 and V is TRBV15; D might be TRBD1 (5 bases). CDR1 and CDR2 (germline): LNHNV, YYDKDF (reference sequence). The CDR3 runs 16 residues. The V end lost 0 bases, the J end lost 8 bases, and 16 bases lay between the germline ends. CDR3 loop: CATSRDLEGQGEKLFF. The CDR3 nucleotides are TGTGCCACCAGCAGAGATCTGGAAGGGCAGGGAGAAAAACTGTTTTTT.

This chain joins TRBV28 and TRBJ2-7; D is possibly TRBD2 (5 bases). The CDR3 runs 13 residues. The V end was cut by 7 bases, the J end by 3 bases, with 13 bases between. Germline-derived CDR1 and CDR2 are MDHEN and SYDVKM. In DNA form, the CDR3 reads TGTGCCAGCACCGTCGGCGGGCACTACGAGCAGTACTTC. Translated, it gives CASTVGGHYEQYF.